This TCR beta chain was recorded in a study of cytomegalovirus exposure and HLA in healthy donors (dated by TCRdb to the late 2010s). With regard to the full study: An earlier analysis of a few hundred of the donors reported approximately 300 Gb of sequence data and 117 million unique TCR beta sequences obtained from 150 million to 200 million T cells. About 300 gigabases of sequencing data and around 85 million unique TCR sequences made up an early release that covered approximately 700 HLA-typed donors. Of the roughly 400 genotyped donors, 70% to 90% were placed in the genetic ancestry cluster associated with self-reported Caucasian donors. The aim of the study was to test whether cataloging public T cell receptors could identify signatures of past pathogen exposure. The T cell repertoires of under 700 subjects were profiled by immunosequencing and related to cytomegalovirus serostatus. Along with the approximately 600-subject first cohort, a separate validation cohort of approximately 110 different subjects was used. To predict cytomegalovirus infection status, the study combined high-throughput TCR immunosequencing, statistical association of individual TCRs with disease status, and machine learning. A later analysis re-examined previously published TCR beta repertoires from more than 650 donors and added high-resolution HLA genotyping to investigate patterns of TCR occurrence. Rather than drawing on any new phenotypic data, the later analysis identified candidate immune exposures from TCR beta sequences and the way those sequences occurred across donors. An earlier analysis of about 600 of the donors used high-throughput TCR beta sequencing to judge whether each TCR beta V gene segment behaved as functional or pseudogenic. Donor age, sex, ethnicity and CMV serostatus were compiled alongside the repertoire data. Genome-wide SNP genotypes for about three fifths of the 666 donors were used in a later genetic analysis, which treated that subset as a discovery cohort. Every discovery cohort repertoire had been produced on one sequencing platform. HLA typing covered class I and class II loci at four-digit resolution. The number of donors typed differed by locus, with about 629-630 for A, B, C, DRB1 and DQB1, around 500 for DQA1, about 610 for DPA1, and over 400 for DPB1. A few DR-DQ haplotypes were treated as single units for association and clustering because of strong linkage in the cohort. On average, about 240,000 unique TCR beta nucleotide sequences were sequenced per donor among 398 genotyped donors of the cohort, with 15% to 20% of those sequences being non-productive. Overall study outcomes, separate from this receptor: While some public TCRs were present in many individuals, most TCR sequences turned up only very rarely across donors. The presence/absence analyses assumed that sequencing depth was roughly uniform across donors, and that assumption may not be true. In a later analysis, 16,951 TCR beta sequences were associated with specific HLA alleles at a false discovery rate of 0.05. For the cohort, immune exposure information was limited to CMV serostatus. Because some donors lacked HLA typing at each locus, the association tests relied only on the typed subset. A cluster of highly shared sequence variants was judged likely to be a technical artifact of the sequencing pipeline. A later analysis found that HLA-associated TCR beta chains were more clonally expanded and had lower generation probabilities than equally common non-associated chains. In both the original and validation cohorts, the classifier was reported to diagnose cytomegalovirus status with high specificity and sensitivity. It was suggested by the authors that the approach could potentially be generalized to other disease states and immunological phenotypes. An association between a missense DCLRE1C variant and V-gene and J-gene trimming of TCR beta chains was found in a later genetic analysis and replicated in an independent cohort. Correlated functional status among segregating V segments might reflect linkage disequilibrium, but an unknown experimental factor could not be ruled out. A few of the identified cytomegalovirus-associated TCR beta chains were confirmed in vitro to be specific for cytomegalovirus antigens. In a later analysis, TCR association rates were found to vary across HLA loci, with the most associated TCRs seen for DRB1 alleles and the fewest for HLA-C alleles. The study listed 170 or so TCR beta chains as associated with cytomegalovirus. A later analysis reported that several top co-occurrence clusters appeared linked to parvovirus B19, influenza, CMV and Epstein-Barr virus. Some IMGT-functional V segments, including TRBV6-2 and TRBV6-3, could not be distinguished by the 87-base-pair reads and were therefore excluded. Only TCR beta chains were sequenced in this cohort, and the absence of alpha or paired-chain data limited detectable features. A later genetic analysis reported fewer N-insertions in productive TCRs among donors in an Asian-associated ancestry cluster than the roughly 700-donor mean. According to a later analysis, most CMV-associated TCR beta chains appeared to be HLA-restricted, and the HLA associations seemed to be driven largely by CMV exposure. A further reported finding was that TCR beta sequences accurately predicted the HLA-A and HLA-B alleles for most subjects in the first cohort. Assigning TCR associations to individual alleles was difficult when HLA alleles, especially DR and DQ, strongly co-occurred. The earlier analysis of a few hundred of the donors excluded over 15 rarely observed V segments, including chromosome 9 orphons, because counts were too low. In an earlier analysis of 587 of the donors, most TCR beta V segments appeared in productive rearrangements about 87% or about 30% of the time, broadly matching IMGT annotations.

Library preparation employed the immunoSEQ multiplex PCR assay. For the multiplex PCR, a mixture combining 60 forward primers for TCR Vbeta segments and 13 reverse primers for TCR Jbeta segments was used. A multiplex PCR assay on genomic DNA amplified the CDR3 region of rearranged TCR beta genes. The amplified TCR beta libraries were sequenced on the Illumina HiSeq System as 87-base-pair reads. In the original analysis: A later analysis counted approximately 74 million unique TCR beta chains across the 650 to 800 repertoires, and some 11 million of these chains were shared by at least two donors. Raw reads were error-corrected and collapsed into unique sequences with a nearest-neighbor algorithm that merged closely related sequences to remove PCR and sequencing errors. Alignment of CDR3 sequences to IMGT reference sequences was used to assign V, D and J gene segments. For a sequence to be retained, a match of at least six nucleotides was required to both a V gene segment and a J gene segment. Rearrangements were called productive when the CDR3 lacked stop codons and stayed in frame with V and J; all others were non-productive. Following IMGT convention, CDR3 was defined as the stretch from the second conserved V-encoded cysteine to the conserved J-encoded phenylalanine. In an earlier analysis of around 640 of the donors, sequences lacking an unambiguous match to a single V gene segment were excluded. An earlier analysis of some 610 of the donors called V segments functional above 56.7% productive rearrangements and segregating when the between-donor standard deviation exceeded 5%. To diagnose cytomegalovirus status from the catalog of TCR beta chain sequences, a statistical classification framework was built. V and J gene assignment, in a later analysis, came from comparing TCR nucleotide sequences with IMGT/GENE-DB human TR gene sequences. In a later analysis, CDR3 sequences and most-parsimonious VDJ recombination scenarios were assigned using the TCRdist pipeline. In a later analysis, every TCR beta chain was defined by the combination of its CDR3 amino acid sequence and its V-gene family, and reads without a unique V-gene family were dropped. As a way to deal with suspected cross-contamination and a sequencing artifact, a later analysis dropped more than 500 nucleotide sequences that were highly shared and had low generation probability. A later analysis calculated a clonal expansion index for each public chain from normalized within-repertoire ranks of inferred template counts. Generation probabilities in a later analysis came from a VDJ recombination model fitted to out-of-frame rearrangements, and those results were checked against IGoR. A later analysis scored TCR-TCR, TCR-HLA and TCR-CMV co-occurrence with hypergeometric tests, applying a repertoire-size bias correction to TCR pairs. To estimate false discovery rates, a later analysis permuted the HLA or CMV assignments 20 times. In a later analysis, co-occurring TCRs were grouped using DBSCAN, with TCRdist sequence similarity added in when clustering inside HLA-allele-positive subsets. Repertoires with fewer than 30,000 or more than 120,000 public chains were left out of co-occurrence clustering, as were a handful of repertoires with anomalous nucleotide sharing. Here the immuneACCESS table is served through TCRdb, limited to in-frame sequences with V and J called. Missing clones are a known gap in these copies; in checked studies unresolved V genes cover under half, and the rest lacks a known reason. V, J and clone size derive from that table, while D and trimming were established from the DNA sequence. Recorded for this sample are approximately 120,000 clones; around 82% of them occurred a single time. The ten most abundant clones make up 3.6% of the sample.

Here V drops 3 bases and J drops 5 bases, and the junction holds 1 base not matched to any gene. From the cysteine up to the phenylalanine, the CDR3 has a length of 14 residues. Kept here is only the CDR3 DNA, which spans 42 bases and is read in frame from base 1. As encoded in the germline V gene (reference sequence), CDR1 is SEHNR while CDR2 is FQNEAQ. With respect to this clone: The specificity of this receptor is unknown. No clone much larger than this one lies a single base away; base qualities are absent.

The cohort consisted of some 670 healthy bone marrow donors. All cohort members were sampled while nominally healthy, although unrecorded immune exposures were likely present. The donor was CMV seronegative and was included in the group of hundreds of seronegative cohort members. Every donor gave a peripheral blood sample, and the peripheral blood mononuclear cells from that sample were used for TCR beta sequencing. The Qiagen DNeasy Blood Extraction Kit was used to extract genomic DNA from the blood cell samples. The V gene is TRBV7-9 and the J gene is TRBJ1-4; TRBD1 lines up with 9 middle nucleotides. Sequencing was done on a sample of PBMCs. This sequence originates from a middle-aged man in good health and CMV-seronegative. The DNA sequence is as follows: TGTGCCAGCAGCTTGGGACAGGGAAATGAAAAACTGTTTTTT. Its amino acids are CASSLGQGNEKLFF. Where the CDR3 stops, the reference TRBV7-9 and TRBJ1-4 genes take over; the full variable domain is DTGVSQNPRHKITKRGQNVTFRCDPISEHNRLYWYRQTLGQGPEFLTYFQNEAQLEKSRLLSDRFSAERPKGSFSTLEIQRTEQGDSAMYLCASSLGQGNEKLFFGSGTQLSVL.